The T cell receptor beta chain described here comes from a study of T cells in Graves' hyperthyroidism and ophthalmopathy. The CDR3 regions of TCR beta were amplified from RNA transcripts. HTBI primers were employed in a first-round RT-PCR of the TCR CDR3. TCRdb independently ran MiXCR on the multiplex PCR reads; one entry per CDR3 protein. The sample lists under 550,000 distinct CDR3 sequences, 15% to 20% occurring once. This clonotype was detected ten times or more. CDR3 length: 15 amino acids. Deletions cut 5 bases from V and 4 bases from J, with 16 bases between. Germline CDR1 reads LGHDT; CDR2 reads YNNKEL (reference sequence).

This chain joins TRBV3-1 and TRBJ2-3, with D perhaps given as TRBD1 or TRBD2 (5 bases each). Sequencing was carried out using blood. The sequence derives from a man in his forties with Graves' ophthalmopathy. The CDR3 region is CASSAHRGPSDTQYF. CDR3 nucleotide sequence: TGTGCCAGCAGCGCCCATCGGGGCCCTTCAGATACGCAGTATTTT.